The T cell receptor (beta chain) described here comes from a study of blood T cells in healthy people across ages. Primed by a sample-barcoded 5' primer and a J-beta primer mix, a second PCR proceeded for about 7 to 11 cycles. A template-switch adaptor that had 12 random nucleotides put a tag on each cDNA molecule. A single record per CDR3 protein comes from TCRdb applying MiXCR to the 5' RACE reads. The table shows more than 1.4 million distinct CDR3 sequences, with around 39% occurring only once. This clonotype showed up just a few times. This receptor was obtained from a woman between 18 and 29 years old in good health. Sequencing was performed on blood.

The CDR3 is CSAPPAGSRRETQYF. CDR3 nucleotide sequence: TGCAGTGCTCCCCCAGCGGGGTCACGTCGAGAGACCCAGTACTTC. The chain links TRBV20-1 to TRBJ2-5; 7 bases match TRBD2. V lost 5 bases and J lost 4; bases outside the gene matches: 13. Germline V gene sequence: CDR1 DFQATT, CDR2 SNEGSKA (reference sequence). The CDR3 contains 15 residues.